The 6 T cell receptor beta chains below come from one sample, sequenced in a study of blood T cell repertoires in COVID-19. The repertoire was sequenced with immunoSEQ multiplex PCR; TCRdb's copy has only in-frame clones and lacks some. This sample carries approximately 350,000 clones, approximately 86% of them seen once, and the ten largest clones take just over 7%. The specimen was peripheral blood. These receptors came from a woman aged 60-75 years with COVID-19, enrolled during active disease.

The chain links TRBV9 to TRBJ2-1; 9 bases agree with TRBD1. V lost 4 bases and J lost 5; bases outside the gene matches: 10. This CDR3 is built from 16 residues. Germline lookup yields CDR1 SGDLS and CDR2 YYNGEE. The CDR3 spells CASSPRDRAFNNEQFF. DNA for the CDR3: TGTGCCAGCAGCCCAAGGGACAGGGCTTTTAACAATGAGCAGTTCTTC. Combining the CDR3 with reference TRBV9 and TRBJ2-1 gives the whole variable domain DSGVTQTPKHLITATGQRVTLRCSPRSGDLSVYWYQQSLDQGLQFLIQYYNGEERAKGNILERFSAQQFPDLHSELNLSSLELGDSALYFCASSPRDRAFNNEQFFGPGTRLTVL.

The chain recombines TRBV9 with TRBJ2-7, with 11 bases that match TRBD1. J was trimmed by 9 bases and V by 0 bases; bases with no gene match: 8. This CDR3 has 15 residues. Germline V CDR1 and CDR2: SGDLS, YYNGEE. In DNA, the CDR3 is TGTGCCAGCAGCGTAGGTTGGACAGGGGGCGAGAGGCAGTACTTC. Its protein product is CASSVGWTGGERQYF.

The chain combines TRBV29-1 with TRBJ2-7, with TRBD2 matching over 13 bases. In germline, CDR1 is SQVTM, CDR2 ANQGSEA. J gave up 5 bases and V 8 bases, and 6 bases lay outside the gene matches. The CDR3 totals 13 residues. This CDR3 is CSQRTSGGDEQYF. CDR3 in DNA: TGCAGCCAGAGGACTAGCGGGGGAGACGAGCAGTACTTC.

V gene TRBV18 combines with J gene TRBJ1-5; no reliable D call. The germline gives CDR1 KGHSH, CDR2 LQKENI. CDR3 length: 15 residues. V lost 6 bases to trimming and J lost 1 base, with 13 bases between them. CDR3 in DNA: TGTGCCAGCTCCCTTACTCCTATCAGCAATCAGCCCCAGCATTTT. Protein product: CASSLTPISNQPQHF. The variable domain in full, completed from reference TRBV18 and TRBJ1-5, reads NAGVMQNPRHLVRRRGQEARLRCSPMKGHSHVYWYRQLPEEGLKFMVYLQKENIIDESGMPKERFSAEFPKEGPSILRIQQVVRGDSAAYFCASSLTPISNQPQHFGDGTRLSIL.

This chain joins TRBV7-3 and TRBJ2-2; D not certain. The germline gives CDR1 SGHTA, CDR2 FQGTGA. CDR3 length: 13 residues. V lost 8 bases and J lost 10, with 17 bases in between. CDR3 in amino acids: CASGEVTETELFF. The DNA for the CDR3 is TGTGCCAGCGGAGAGGTGACGGAGACGGAGCTGTTTTTT.

This sequence joins TRBV6-6 and TRBJ1-5, with D unclear. The CDR3 spans 13 residues. V gave up 2 bases and J gave up 7 bases, with 9 bases separating them. Germline assignment: CDR1 MNHNY and CDR2 SVGAGI (reference sequence). CDR3 amino acids: CASSYEGQQPQHF. For the CDR3, the DNA is TGTGCCAGCAGTTACGAGGGCCAGCAGCCCCAGCATTTT.